A single sample gave rise to the 19 T cell receptor beta chains below, sequenced in a study of blood T cell repertoires in COVID-19. TCRdb's table, derived via immunoSEQ multiplex PCR, lists solely in-frame clones and lacks some. The sample yields about 500,000 clones, around 87% seen once. The sample consisted of PBMCs or T cells enriched from blood (not recorded which). The source of these receptors is a woman in her late teens or twenties who had recovered from COVID-19.

The chain carries TRBV30 and TRBJ1-2; tentative D call: TRBD1 (6 bases). This CDR3 has 14 amino acids. The ends were cut back, 0 bases at V and 7 bases at J, with 15 bases in the middle. Germline CDR1 and CDR2: GTSNPN and SVGIG (reference sequence). The CDR3 region has the DNA TGTGCCTGGAGTGTACCTTCTGAAGGGGGTGGCTACACCTTC. It yields the protein CAWSVPSEGGGYTF.

V gene TRBV7-3 combines with J gene TRBJ2-3; 8 bases agree with TRBD2. Germline values: CDR1 SGHTA, CDR2 FQGTGA. The CDR3 covers 17 residues. Germline trimming cut 3 bases from V and 0 bases from J; bases unmatched to any gene: 8. Here the CDR3 DNA reads TGTGCCAGCAGCTTGTTGAGAGAGCGGGGGAGCACAGATACGCAGTATTTT. This encodes CASSLLRERGSTDTQYF.

The gene calls are TRBV2 and TRBJ1-6, with D unresolved. This CDR3 region has 14 residues. V was pared by 7 bases and J by 2 bases, with 9 bases between. CDR1 is SNHLY and CDR2 is FYNNEI in the germline V gene. The CDR3 sequence is CASKTEPYNSPLHF. In DNA, the CDR3 is TGTGCCAGCAAGACTGAGCCCTATAATTCACCCCTCCACTTT.

On this clone: Other DNA sequences from this sample encode an identical CDR3 as well. The J gene is TRBJ2-5, the V gene TRBV5-5; possible D gene TRBD2, 5 bases. The germline gives CDR1 SGHKS, CDR2 YYEKEE (reference sequence). The CDR3 has 13 amino acids. The V and J ends lost 1 base and 2 bases respectively, with 6 bases between them. In nucleotides, the CDR3 is TGTGCCAGCAGCTTGCCGGGGCAAGAGACCCAGTACTTC. Protein product: CASSLPGQETQYF.

The gene calls are TRBV2 and TRBJ1-6; 8 positions match TRBD1. The trim removed 8 bases at V and 10 bases at J, leaving 16 bases unmatched. The CDR3 has 16 amino acids. Germline-derived CDR1 and CDR2 are SNHLY and FYNNEI. CDR3 DNA sequence: TGTGCCAGCCTTCTGGGACAGGCCCCAGGTCGATCACCCCTCCACTTT. It is translated as CASLLGQAPGRSPLHF.

This clone was observed once. CDR3 sequence: CSASTGETEAFF. The CDR3 DNA is TGCAGTGCTAGTACAGGGGAAACTGAAGCTTTCTTT. This chain links TRBV20-1 with TRBJ1-1, with TRBD1 matching over 7 bases. CDR3 length: 12 amino acids. Germline-derived CDR1 and CDR2 are DFQATT and SNEGSKA (reference sequence). The trim removed 3 bases at V and 5 bases at J, leaving 3 bases unmatched.

CDR3 in DNA: TGTGCCAGCTCACGGGAGCAGCTCTACGAGCAGTACTTC. Translating it yields CASSREQLYEQYF. The chain combines TRBV18 with TRBJ2-7; a weak D match, TRBD2 (5 bases). CDR1 is KGHSH and CDR2 is LQKENI in the germline V gene. Deletions cut 4 bases from V and 3 bases from J, with 10 bases between. This CDR3 contains 13 residues. Full variable domain (outside the CDR3, taken from reference TRBV18 and TRBJ2-7): NAGVMQNPRHLVRRRGQEARLRCSPMKGHSHVYWYRQLPEEGLKFMVYLQKENIIDESGMPKERFSAEFPKEGPSILRIQQVVRGDSAAYFCASSREQLYEQYFGPGTRLTVT.

The CDR3 is CASSTSWRTREQYF. The CDR3 DNA reads as TGTGCCAGCTCTACCTCGTGGCGTACGAGGGAGCAGTACTTC. This sequence joins TRBV28 and TRBJ2-7, with D uncertain. The V gene's germline CDR1 is MDHEN and CDR2 SYDVKM. The CDR3 length is 14 residues. Trimming pared 8 bases from V and 7 bases from J, leaving 21 bases between.

This chain links TRBV3-1 (or the pseudogene TRBV3-2) with TRBJ1-2, with 10 bases matching TRBD1. Per the germline V gene, CDR1 is LGHDT and CDR2 is YNNKEL (reference sequence). The CDR3 extends over 15 amino acids. V lost 4 bases, J lost 6 bases, and 8 bases stayed unmatched. CDR3 bases: TGTGCCAGCAGCCCCCGGCCGGGGACAGGGGATGGCTACACCTTC. Translated, it gives CASSPRPGTGDGYTF.

The chain has TRBV30 and TRBJ1-2, with TRBD1 matching over 9 bases. After removal of 3 bases from V and 8 bases from J, the junction contained 10 bases not matched to a gene. The CDR3 is made up of 14 amino acids. In germline, CDR1 is GTSNPN, CDR2 SVGIG (reference sequence). CDR3 in amino acids: CAWRPVGTGNGYTF. DNA for the CDR3: TGTGCCTGGAGACCGGTCGGGACAGGGAACGGCTACACCTTC.

The chain carries TRBV2 and TRBJ1-1; tentative D call: TRBD1 (6 bases). Germline CDR1 is SNHLY and CDR2 is FYNNEI. V was trimmed by 1 base and J by 5 bases, leaving 14 bases between them. The CDR3 consists of 15 residues. The CDR3 loop is CASSEEPGESTEAFF. For the CDR3, the DNA is TGTGCCAGCAGTGAAGAACCAGGGGAAAGTACTGAAGCTTTCTTT.

The count of this clone is one. The sample holds other DNA sequences that translate to the same CDR3. V gene TRBV12-3 or TRBV12-4 combines with J gene TRBJ1-4; D call uncertain. The length of the CDR3 is 11 residues. V was cut by 3 bases and J by 8 bases, with 4 bases left in between. The CDR3 sequence: CASSFGEKLFF. In nucleotides, the CDR3 is TGTGCCAGCAGTTTCGGGGAAAAACTGTTTTTT.

V and J are TRBV4-2 and TRBJ1-2; TRBD1 aligns across 7 bases. From germline, CDR1 is LGHNA and CDR2 YNFKEQ. CDR3 length: 16 residues. With V trimmed by 8 bases and J by 5 bases, 17 bases remained unmatched. The DNA for the CDR3 is TGTGCCAGCCGGCGCGTCGGCGGGGACAGAAATTATGGCTACACCTTC. Translating it yields CASRRVGGDRNYGYTF.

This chain uses TRBV10-3 with TRBJ2-1; 8 nucleotides align to TRBD2. Germline-derived CDR1 and CDR2 are ENHRY and SYGVKD. The V segment lost 7 bases and the J segment 3 bases; nucleotides outside the gene matches: 5. The CDR3 covers 14 residues. CDR3 in amino acids: CAIKSSGDYNEQFF. The CDR3 DNA sequence: TGTGCCATCAAGAGTAGCGGGGACTACAATGAGCAGTTCTTC.

The chain couples TRBV11-2 to TRBJ1-1, with D perhaps matching TRBD1 (5 bases). CDR3 length: 16 amino acids. Looked up from germline, CDR1 is SGHAT and CDR2 is FQNNGV. The V end was cut by 5 bases, the J end by 1 base, with 17 bases between. The CDR3 spells CASSLGLGGENTEAFF. The CDR3 bases are TGTGCCAGCAGCCTGGGGCTGGGGGGGGAGAACACTGAAGCTTTCTTT.

V usage is TRBV4-1 and J usage is TRBJ2-2; 9 nucleotides agree with TRBD2. This CDR3 has 15 amino acids. Germline V CDR1 and CDR2: MGHRA, YSYEKL. J was trimmed by 7 bases and V by 0 bases; bases with no gene match: 3. For the CDR3, the DNA is TGCGCCAGCAGCCAAGATCCTAGCGGGAACGGGGAGCTGTTTTTT. Protein product: CASSQDPSGNGELFF.

This CDR3 reads CASSAGPQGADTIYF. For the CDR3, the DNA is TGTGCCAGCAGCGCCGGTCCCCAGGGTGCGGACACCATATATTTT. This sequence joins TRBV9 and TRBJ1-3; D may be TRBD1 (5 bases). The ends were cut back, 3 bases at V and 8 bases at J, with 18 bases in the middle. CDR3 length: 15 residues. CDR1 is SGDLS, CDR2 YYNGEE, per germline. Full variable domain (missing parts from reference TRBV9 and TRBJ1-3): DSGVTQTPKHLITATGQRVTLRCSPRSGDLSVYWYQQSLDQGLQFLIQYYNGEERAKGNILERFSAQQFPDLHSELNLSSLELGDSALYFCASSAGPQGADTIYFGEGSWLTVV.

The table lists this clone with a count of one. The chain has TRBV10-3 and TRBJ1-1; D is perhaps TRBD1 (6 bases). The CDR3 is 15 residues long. The germline V gene encodes CDR1 ENHRY and CDR2 SYGVKD. The V and J ends lost 1 base and 1 base respectively, with 10 bases between them. CDR3 region: CAISEYRASNTEAFF. The CDR3, as DNA: TGTGCCATCAGTGAGTACAGGGCCTCGAACACTGAAGCTTTCTTT.

The chain uses TRBV7-2 and TRBJ2-5; D possibly corresponds to TRBD2 (5 bases). Looked up from germline, CDR1 is SGHTA and CDR2 is FQGNSA. V gave up 1 base and J gave up 2 bases, with 11 bases separating them. The CDR3 covers 15 residues. The CDR3 DNA is TGTGCCAGCAGCTTAGATGGGCGGGCACAAGAGACCCAGTACTTC. It yields the protein CASSLDGRAQETQYF. The full variable domain, in which reference TRBV7-2 and TRBJ2-5 provide the parts outside the CDR3, is GAGVSQSPSNKVTEKGKDVELRCDPISGHTALYWYRQSLGQGLEFLIYFQGNSAPDKSGLPSDRFSAERTGGSVSTLTIQRTQQEDSAVYLCASSLDGRAQETQYFGPGTRLLVL.